This passage covers 29 T cell receptor beta chains from one sample sequenced in a study of neurological immune-mediated disorders. TCRdb independently ran MiXCR on the 5' RACE reads; one entry per CDR3 protein. The repertoire holds approximately 26,000 distinct CDR3 sequences, with 3.3% as singletons. The sequenced sample was PBMCs. The source is a young woman with multiple sclerosis.

This clonotype occurred many times. This chain links TRBV7-9 with TRBJ2-7; either TRBD1 or TRBD2 may supply D (5 bases each). Germline assignment: CDR1 SEHNR and CDR2 FQNEAQ (reference sequence). The V end lost 6 bases, the J end lost 2 bases, and 11 bases lay between the germline ends. The CDR3 sequence is 13 residues long. As DNA, the CDR3 is TGTGCCAGCAGTCCAAAGGGACCCTACGAGCAGTACTTC. Its translation is CASSPKGPYEQYF.

There are many counts of this clonotype. The junction does not match germline at one end; this may be a read error. The chain joins TRBV6-1 to TRBJ1-6, with D possibly TRBD1 on 6 matching bases. There are 14 residues in the CDR3. CDR1 and CDR2 (germline): MNHNS, SASEGT. This chain's CDR3 is CASSRGVGNSPLNF. The CDR3 DNA is TGTGCCAGCAGCAGGGGCGTAGGCAATTCACCCCTCAACTTT.

This clonotype was detected many times. This rearrangement joins TRBV7-9 to TRBJ1-5, with D maybe TRBD1 (5 bases). CDR1 is SEHNR, CDR2 FQNEAQ, per germline (reference sequence). The CDR3 runs 16 residues. V lost 5 bases and J 7 bases, leaving 21 bases between the germline ends. The CDR3 sequence is CASSILGPQGSQPQHF. For the CDR3, the DNA is TGTGCCAGCAGCATATTGGGCCCTCAGGGATCGCAGCCCCAGCATTTT.

This clonotype was detected ten times or more. The J gene is TRBJ1-1, the V gene TRBV7-9, with D unresolved. The CDR3 covers 14 residues. Deletions cut 5 bases from V and 1 base from J, with 11 bases between. Germline CDR1 is SEHNR and CDR2 is FQNEAQ (reference sequence). The CDR3 coding sequence is TGTGCCAGCAGCCCGAGGACGAGGAACACTGAAGCTTTCTTT. Translated: CASSPRTRNTEAFF.

This clonotype has ten or more counts. CDR3: CASSRDRVYDTQYF. The CDR3 DNA reads TGTGCCAGCAGTCGGGACAGGGTTTACGATACGCAGTATTTT. This chain joins TRBV6-6 and TRBJ2-3; TRBD1 agrees at 9 bases. The length of the CDR3 is 14 residues. Germline V gene sequence: CDR1 MNHNY, CDR2 SVGAGI (reference sequence). V lost 5 bases and J lost 6; bases outside the gene matches: 6.

This clonotype was detected many times. The chain joins TRBV20-1 to TRBJ1-5; a weak D match, TRBD1 (6 bases). CDR1 and CDR2 from the germline V gene are DFQATT and SNEGSKA (reference sequence). This CDR3 comprises 16 residues. Trimming cost V 4 bases and J 2 bases, with 18 bases left between them. DNA of the CDR3: TGCAGTGCTACCCTCCCCCACAGGGTGGGCAATCAGCCCCAGCATTTT. Protein: CSATLPHRVGNQPQHF.

This clonotype was seen repeatedly, ten times or more. The genes are TRBV20-1 and TRBJ1-5, with 9 bases lining up with TRBD1. V lost 0 bases to trimming and J lost 4 bases; unmatched junction nucleotides: 7. This CDR3 region has 16 residues. Germline loops: CDR1 DFQATT, CDR2 SNEGSKA (reference sequence). The CDR3 here is CSARDSGQGKNQPQHF. CDR3 bases: TGCAGTGCTAGAGATTCTGGACAGGGGAAAAATCAGCCCCAGCATTTT.

This clonotype was seen ten or more times. This rearrangement joins TRBV20-1 to TRBJ2-2; a weak D match, TRBD2 (6 bases). V was shortened by 3 bases and J by 3 bases, with 11 bases between the two germline ends. Per germline, CDR1 DFQATT and CDR2 SNEGSKA (reference sequence). The CDR3 is 14 residues long. In DNA form, the CDR3 reads TGCAGTGCTAGGCCCAGCGGGCACACCGGGGAGCTGTTTTTT. As protein: CSARPSGHTGELFF.

This clonotype showed up many times. The chain joins TRBV18 to TRBJ2-3; 11 bases line up with TRBD2. CDR3 length: 16 amino acids. Trimming at V came to 1 base and at J to 3 bases, leaving 3 bases not matched to a gene. CDR1 and CDR2 (germline): KGHSH, LQKENI. CDR3 amino acids: CASSPLTSGTTDTQYF. For the CDR3, the DNA is TGTGCCAGCTCACCACTGACTAGCGGGACGACAGATACGCAGTATTTT.

In this sample, this clonotype turned up many times. The rearrangement links TRBV7-2 to TRBJ2-3, with D perhaps given as TRBD1 or TRBD2 (5 bases each). The CDR3 is made up of 16 amino acids. Trimming shortened V by 3 bases and J by 0 bases, and 13 bases separated the two germline ends. Germline-derived CDR1 and CDR2 are SGHTA and FQGNSA. CDR3 nucleotide sequence: TGTGCCAGCAGCTTGGCCCCGGGGCCTAGCACAGATACGCAGTATTTT. Translated: CASSLAPGPSTDTQYF.

This clonotype was observed many times. This sequence joins TRBV5-1 and TRBJ2-2, with 8 bases identical to TRBD1. This CDR3 spans 15 amino acids. J gave up 6 bases and V 5 bases, and 9 bases lay outside the gene matches. Looked up from germline, CDR1 is SGHRS and CDR2 is YFSETQ. The CDR3 sequence: CASRATGAGAGELFF. In nucleotides, the CDR3 is TGCGCCAGCAGGGCGACAGGGGCTGGGGCCGGGGAGCTGTTTTTT.

This clonotype was found many times. Here the CDR3 reads CASSSGTYIYGYTF. CDR3 nucleotide sequence: TGTGCCAGCAGCTCAGGGACATACATCTATGGCTACACCTTC. The chain combines TRBV9 with TRBJ1-2; weak D call: TRBD1 (6 bases). The CDR3 totals 14 residues. Deletions cut 4 bases from V and 4 bases from J, with 14 bases between. Per germline, CDR1 SGDLS and CDR2 YYNGEE.

This clonotype was seen repeatedly, ten times or more. The chain combines TRBV15 with TRBJ2-7; TRBD1 might be the D (5 bases). The V end lost 1 base, the J end lost 3 bases, and 7 bases lay between the germline ends. Germline V lookup: CDR1 LNHNV, CDR2 YYDKDF (reference sequence). The CDR3 runs 13 residues. The CDR3 bases are TGTGCCACCAGCAGAGGACAGAACTACGAGCAGTACTTC. This encodes CATSRGQNYEQYF.

CDR3 DNA sequence: TGTGCCAGCAGCTCGTCACCCACAGGAGCCGACACTGAAGCTTTCTTT. Protein sequence: CASSSSPTGADTEAFF. The chain is built from TRBV7-2 and TRBJ1-1; weak D call: TRBD1 (5 bases). The germline V gene encodes CDR1 SGHTA and CDR2 FQGNSA. This CDR3 has 16 amino acids. Trimming removed 4 bases from V and 3 bases from J, with 18 bases in between.

In its sample, this clonotype was seen a few times. Given a much more abundant clone one base away, this may be a read error. The chain links TRBV5-1 to TRBJ2-6; a possible D gene is TRBD1 (5 bases). Germline-derived CDR1 and CDR2 are SGHRS and YFSETQ. This CDR3 comprises 15 residues. The CDR3: CASSLDSLGAKVLTF. In DNA form, the CDR3 reads TGCGCCAGCAGCTTGGACAGCCTAGGGGCCAAAGTCCTGACTTTC. The full variable domain, with the rest looked up from reference TRBV5-1 and TRBJ2-6, is KAGVTQTPRYLIKTRGQQVTLSCSPISGHRSVSWYQQTPGQGLQFLFEYFSETQRNKGNFPGRFSGRQFSNSRSEMNVSTLELGDSALYLCASSLDSLGAKVLTFGAGSRLTVL.

At least ten counts were recorded for this clonotype. The junction differs from germline at one of its ends, possibly a read error. The rearrangement uses TRBV2 and TRBJ1-6, with D possibly being TRBD1 (6 bases). The germline CDR1 and CDR2 sequences are SNHLY and FYNNEI. This CDR3 region has 12 residues. The CDR3 DNA reads as TGTGCCAGCAGTACCGACAGGTTTCAGCTTTGCTTT. Its protein is CASSTDRFQLCF.

Many counts were recorded for this clonotype. The chain combines TRBV7-8 with TRBJ2-3; 8 positions match TRBD2. The CDR3 sequence is 14 residues long. Germline V CDR1 and CDR2: SGHVS, FQNEAQ. V shed 5 bases and J 4 bases; nucleotides not matched to a gene: 5. This chain's CDR3 is CASSTGLVSDTQYF. CDR3 bases: TGTGCCAGCAGCACGGGACTAGTATCAGATACGCAGTATTTT.

This clonotype has a count of ten or more. The rearrangement links TRBV20-1 to TRBJ2-5; perhaps TRBD2 as D (5 bases). Germline V gene sequence: CDR1 DFQATT, CDR2 SNEGSKA (reference sequence). This CDR3 has 14 amino acids. Trimming took off 6 bases at V and 5 bases at J, with 19 bases between the two ends. The CDR3 DNA reads TGCAGTGCCGCCCACGGCGGGCGAGGCGAGACCCAGTACTTC. Amino acid sequence: CSAAHGGRGETQYF.

This clonotype was picked up a small number of times. The rearrangement uses TRBV20-1 and TRBJ2-3, with D perhaps TRBD2 (5 bases). The CDR3 covers 12 residues. Trimming stripped 6 bases from V and 3 bases from J, with 10 bases between. In germline, CDR1 is DFQATT, CDR2 SNEGSKA (reference sequence). The CDR3 loop reads CSAEVRTDTQYF. DNA of the CDR3: TGCAGTGCGGAGGTTCGAACAGATACGCAGTATTTT.

The chain couples TRBV6-2 or TRBV6-3 to TRBJ1-6, with no clear D. Deletions cut 4 bases from V and 8 bases from J, with 6 bases between. There are 12 residues in the CDR3. In germline, CDR1 is MNHEY, CDR2 SVGEGT. DNA of the CDR3: TGTGCCAGCAGTTGGAGAGATTCACCCCTCCACTTT. Amino acids: CASSWRDSPLHF.

This clonotype was counted many times. The CDR3 DNA reads as TGTGCCAGCAGCGCCGGGCGGGGGAGAACAGATACGCAGTATTTT. This codes for CASSAGRGRTDTQYF. This rearrangement joins TRBV7-9 to TRBJ2-3; 7 positions match TRBD2. The J segment lost 3 bases and the V segment lost 5 bases, leaving 8 bases of the junction unmatched. Germline values: CDR1 SEHNR, CDR2 FQNEAQ (reference sequence). This CDR3 is built from 15 residues. Using reference TRBV7-9 and TRBJ2-3 for the parts outside the CDR3, the full variable domain is DTGVSQNPRHKITKRGQNVTFRCDPISEHNRLYWYRQTLGQGPEFLTYFQNEAQLEKSRLLSDRFSAERPKGSFSTLEIQRTEQGDSAMYLCASSAGRGRTDTQYFGPGTRLTVL.

In its sample, this clonotype was seen many times. The CDR3, as DNA: TGTGCCAGCAGTTTAGGCGAAAAACTGTTTTTT. Protein product: CASSLGEKLFF. The chain joins TRBV12-3 or TRBV12-4 to TRBJ1-4; no reliable D call. V shed 1 base and J shed 8 bases, with 2 bases lying between them. CDR3 length equals 11 residues.

This clonotype has a count of ten or more. The V and J genes are TRBV12-3 or TRBV12-4 and TRBJ1-2, with 8 bases lining up with TRBD1. The junction had 14 bases not matched to a gene; V was cut back by 3 bases and J by 8 bases. CDR3 length equals 16 residues. CDR3 region: CASSFPGQGAPRGYTF. For the CDR3, the DNA is TGTGCCAGCAGTTTTCCAGGTCAGGGGGCGCCCCGAGGCTACACCTTC.

This clonotype showed up many times. The chain uses TRBV27 and TRBJ1-5; maybe TRBD1 (6 bases). Germline V CDR1 and CDR2: MNHEY, SMNVEV (reference sequence). Trimming pared 3 bases from V and 1 base from J, leaving 7 bases between. This CDR3 is 14 amino acids long. The CDR3 DNA reads TGTGCCAGCAGTTTCAGGGGCAGCAATCAGCCCCAGCATTTT. Translated, it gives CASSFRGSNQPQHF.

There are many counts of this clonotype. The chain employs TRBV5-1 and TRBJ2-7, with D possibly matching TRBD1 (6 bases). Germline V lookup: CDR1 SGHRS, CDR2 YFSETQ. The germline V and J ends were trimmed by 0 bases and 6 bases, with 7 bases remaining between them. The CDR3 has 12 residues. The CDR3 reads CASSLAGAEQYF. DNA of the CDR3: TGCGCCAGCAGCTTGGCAGGGGCCGAGCAGTACTTC. Drawing the rest from reference TRBV5-1 and TRBJ2-7, the complete variable domain is KAGVTQTPRYLIKTRGQQVTLSCSPISGHRSVSWYQQTPGQGLQFLFEYFSETQRNKGNFPGRFSGRQFSNSRSEMNVSTLELGDSALYLCASSLAGAEQYFGPGTRLTVT.

This clonotype showed up many times. This rearrangement joins TRBV7-2 to TRBJ2-7; D gene unclear. The CDR3 loop spans 16 amino acids. Trimming took 4 bases from V and 0 from J, leaving 16 bases between them. Germline CDR1 and CDR2: SGHTA and FQGNSA. This CDR3 is CASSSRPGRSSYEQYF. The CDR3 bases are TGTGCCAGCAGCTCTCGCCCCGGCCGGAGCTCCTACGAGCAGTACTTC.

This clonotype was seen many times. CDR3 loop: CASSPSRTSGGSSYEQYF. The CDR3 bases are TGTGCCAGCTCACCATCGAGGACTAGCGGGGGGAGCTCCTACGAGCAGTACTTC. The chain uses TRBV18 and TRBJ2-7; 14 nucleotides align to TRBD2. This CDR3 region has 18 residues. Germline V CDR1 and CDR2: KGHSH, LQKENI. Trimming cost V 2 bases and J 0 bases; bases outside gene matches: 6.

This clonotype was recorded many times. The chain is built from TRBV20-1 and TRBJ2-7; TRBD1 aligns across 10 bases. V lost 6 bases and J lost 2; bases outside the gene matches: 7. CDR1 is DFQATT and CDR2 is SNEGSKA in the germline V gene (reference sequence). This CDR3 spans 14 amino acids. CDR3 nucleotide sequence: TGCAGTGCCACGTCCGGGACAGGGGCCTACGAGCAGTACTTC. Translated: CSATSGTGAYEQYF.

There are a few counts of this clonotype. The chain has TRBV7-9 and TRBJ2-3; 8 positions match TRBD2. V gave up 5 bases and J gave up 5 bases; unmatched junction bases: 9. This CDR3 comprises 15 residues. Germline V gives CDR1 SEHNR, CDR2 FQNEAQ (reference sequence). CDR3 loop: CASSPGLAGGDTQYF. CDR3 coding DNA: TGTGCCAGCAGCCCAGGGCTGGCGGGGGGAGATACGCAGTATTTT. Filled out from reference TRBV7-9 and TRBJ2-3, the complete variable domain reads DTGVSQNPRHKITKRGQNVTFRCDPISEHNRLYWYRQTLGQGPEFLTYFQNEAQLEKSRLLSDRFSAERPKGSFSTLEIQRTEQGDSAMYLCASSPGLAGGDTQYFGPGTRLTVL.